One sample yielded the 29 T cell receptor beta chains listed below, sequenced in a study of T-cell memory formation after mild COVID-19. TCRdb independently ran MiXCR on the 5' RACE reads; one entry per CDR3 protein. The data hold 250,000 to 350,000 distinct CDR3 sequences, with approximately 19% observed a single time. The sample comprised PBMCs or a T cell subset sorted from them (not recorded which). Receptor source: a young man who had mild COVID-19 (a few samples of this study predate the infection). Cell type and time point are not known.

This clonotype was seen more than once but under ten times. This sequence joins TRBV7-2 and TRBJ2-5, with a possible D match to TRBD1 (6 bases). This CDR3 has 14 residues. The germline V gene has CDR1 SGHTA and CDR2 FQGNSA. Trimming took off 1 base at V and 4 bases at J, with 10 bases between the two ends. The CDR3 bases are TGTGCCAGCAGCTTAGGTGGGGGCCCAGAGACCCAGTACTTC. The encoded protein is CASSLGGGPETQYF.

The rearrangement uses TRBV5-1 and TRBJ2-3, with D possibly matching TRBD2 (5 bases). V lost 0 bases and J 3 bases, leaving 17 bases between the germline ends. The germline gives CDR1 SGHRS, CDR2 YFSETQ. This CDR3 comprises 17 residues. The CDR3 here is CASSLDRTRVGTDTQYF. The DNA for the CDR3 is TGCGCCAGCAGCTTGGACAGAACTAGAGTCGGTACAGATACGCAGTATTTT. The full variable domain, completed using reference TRBV5-1 and TRBJ2-3, is KAGVTQTPRYLIKTRGQQVTLSCSPISGHRSVSWYQQTPGQGLQFLFEYFSETQRNKGNFPGRFSGRQFSNSRSEMNVSTLELGDSALYLCASSLDRTRVGTDTQYFGPGTRLTVL.

This clonotype has more than one count but fewer than ten. This rearrangement joins TRBV6-5 to TRBJ2-2, with D possibly TRBD1 on 7 matching bases. The CDR3 length is 15 residues. The germline V and J ends were trimmed by 5 bases and 6 bases, with 16 bases remaining between them. Germline V gene lookup returns CDR1 MNHEY and CDR2 SVGAGI. In DNA, the CDR3 is TGTGCCAGCAGTGCTAGGGGGCGCGGGGCCGGGGAGCTGTTTTTT. The encoded protein is CASSARGRGAGELFF.

This clonotype came up a few times. The chain recombines TRBV20-1 with TRBJ2-1, with D maybe TRBD2 (6 bases). CDR1 is DFQATT, CDR2 SNEGSKA, per germline (reference sequence). The CDR3 runs to 13 residues. Trimming pared 3 bases from V and 7 bases from J, leaving 13 bases between. The CDR3 is CSARRPGGNEQFF. The CDR3 region has the DNA TGCAGTGCTAGGCGACCTGGGGGGAATGAGCAGTTCTTC.

The chain combines TRBV9 with TRBJ2-3; D is unclear. V was trimmed by 0 bases and J by 0 bases, leaving 5 bases between them. The CDR3 has 14 residues. In germline, CDR1 is SGDLS, CDR2 YYNGEE. CDR3 loop: CASSVEESTDTQYF. Here the CDR3 DNA reads TGTGCCAGCAGCGTAGAGGAAAGCACAGATACGCAGTATTTT. The full variable domain, completed using reference TRBV9 and TRBJ2-3, is DSGVTQTPKHLITATGQRVTLRCSPRSGDLSVYWYQQSLDQGLQFLIQYYNGEERAKGNILERFSAQQFPDLHSELNLSSLELGDSALYFCASSVEESTDTQYFGPGTRLTVL.

This clonotype has a count of ten or more. The genes are TRBV5-1 and TRBJ1-4; 8 nucleotides agree with TRBD1. V shed 3 bases and J 6 bases; nucleotides not matched to a gene: 7. The CDR3 is 15 residues long. The germline gives CDR1 SGHRS, CDR2 YFSETQ. CDR3 nucleotide sequence: TGCGCCAGCAGCTACTCCGGGACAGGAGATGAAAAACTGTTTTTT. Translating gives CASSYSGTGDEKLFF.

The rearrangement links TRBV7-6 to TRBJ2-7; D uncertain. The V end was cut by 1 base, the J end by 4 bases, with 14 bases between. The CDR3 runs to 15 residues. Germline CDR1 is SGHVS and CDR2 is FNYEAQ. CDR3 sequence (DNA): TGTGCCAGCAGCTTAGTGACCCCCCCCAAGTACGAGCAGTACTTC. Encoded protein: CASSLVTPPKYEQYF.

This chain connects TRBV7-2 to TRBJ1-2; 7 bases are a match to TRBD1. V shed 5 bases and J 4 bases; nucleotides not matched to a gene: 10. Per germline, CDR1 SGHTA and CDR2 FQGNSA. There are 15 residues in the CDR3. CDR3 coding DNA: TGTGCCAGCAGCCTCGGTTCCGGGGACAGCTATGGCTACACCTTC. Amino acids: CASSLGSGDSYGYTF.

The V gene is TRBV10-3, the J gene TRBJ1-1; 7 positions agree with TRBD1. V dropped 10 bases and J dropped 1; count of bases not matched to a gene: 9. Germline values: CDR1 ENHRY, CDR2 SYGVKD. CDR3 length: 14 amino acids. The chain's CDR3 is CASIPGTANTEAFF. The CDR3 DNA reads TGTGCCAGTATCCCCGGGACAGCGAACACTGAAGCTTTCTTT.

This clonotype was seen ten or more times. The chain combines TRBV27 with TRBJ2-7; TRBD2 might be the D (5 bases). The CDR3 sequence is 14 residues long. Trimming left V 3 bases short and J 4 bases short, with 13 bases between. Germline assignment: CDR1 MNHEY and CDR2 SMNVEV (reference sequence). The CDR3 nucleotides read TGTGCCAGCAGTTTCGGGATCGGAGCTTACGAGCAGTACGTC. Translated, it gives CASSFGIGAYEQYV.

The V gene is TRBV6-6, the J gene TRBJ2-3; TRBD2 matches at 8 bases. Looked up from germline, CDR1 is MNHNY and CDR2 is SVGAGI (reference sequence). The CDR3 covers 15 residues. Trimming took 6 bases from V and 1 from J; bases not matched to a gene: 6. The CDR3 DNA reads TGTGCCAGCAGCCCACGGCGGGGGGGCACAGATACGCAGTATTTT. This sequence encodes CASSPRRGGTDTQYF.

The V gene is TRBV7-8, the J gene TRBJ1-1; 9 bases map to TRBD1. The CDR3 has 15 residues. Germline V gives CDR1 SGHVS, CDR2 FQNEAQ. V lost 5 bases and J lost 3; bases outside the gene matches: 7. The CDR3 coding sequence is TGTGCCAGCAGCCCACCGGGACAGGGCCACACTGAAGCTTTCTTT. Translated: CASSPPGQGHTEAFF.

This clonotype was seen a handful of times. The chain uses TRBV5-1 and TRBJ1-1; perhaps TRBD1 as D (5 bases). In germline, CDR1 is SGHRS, CDR2 YFSETQ. The CDR3 runs 12 residues. Trimming pared 3 bases from V and 7 bases from J, leaving 10 bases between. In DNA form, the CDR3 reads TGCGCCAGCAGCTCCCGGGGGATTGAAGCTTTCTTT. Translation gives CASSSRGIEAFF.

This clonotype was recorded a few times. The chain is built from TRBV5-6 and TRBJ1-1, with D possibly TRBD1 on 5 matching bases. This CDR3 spans 16 amino acids. The V gene lost 0 bases and the J gene lost 4 bases, with 16 bases spanning the gap. Per the germline V gene, CDR1 is SGHDT and CDR2 is YYEEEE. The CDR3 protein is CASSLGQGGLRTEAFF. The CDR3 DNA reads as TGTGCCAGCAGCTTGGGGCAGGGCGGGTTGCGCACTGAAGCTTTCTTT.

In this sample, this clonotype turned up a few times. The rearrangement uses TRBV7-3 and TRBJ2-3, with D possibly matching TRBD1 (5 bases). The V gene lost 2 bases and the J gene lost 1 base, with 13 bases spanning the gap. CDR3 length: 16 amino acids. The germline gives CDR1 SGHTA, CDR2 FQGTGA. This chain's CDR3 is CASSLGLGAGTDTQYF. The DNA for the CDR3 is TGTGCCAGCAGCTTAGGGTTAGGGGCCGGCACAGATACGCAGTATTTT.

The sample holds a few counts of this clonotype. The chain carries TRBV12-3 or TRBV12-4 and TRBJ2-1; the match to TRBD1 covers 10 bases. Trimming took 6 bases from V and 3 from J; bases not matched to a gene: 5. The CDR3 has 15 amino acids. CDR3 DNA: TGTGCCAGCAGCCTAGGACAGGGGGGCTACAATGAGCAGTTCTTC. It specifies CASSLGQGGYNEQFF.

The chain uses TRBV27 and TRBJ1-5; D not resolved. Deletions cut 6 bases from V and 1 base from J, with 16 bases between. This CDR3 has 16 amino acids. Germline-derived CDR1 and CDR2 are MNHEY and SMNVEV (reference sequence). CDR3 region: CASRRRSDGSNQPQHF. The CDR3, as DNA: TGTGCCAGCAGAAGACGGAGTGATGGGAGCAATCAGCCCCAGCATTTT.

The V gene is TRBV6-6, the J gene TRBJ1-2, with D possibly matching TRBD1 (6 bases). V shed 6 bases and J shed 7 bases, with 21 bases lying between them. This CDR3 is 15 amino acids long. The germline V gene encodes CDR1 MNHNY and CDR2 SVGAGI (reference sequence). The CDR3 coding sequence is TGTGCCAGCAGCCCTCTATCGAGGGGGGAGGTTGGCTACACCTTC. Amino acids: CASSPLSRGEVGYTF.

This clonotype was counted only a few times. V is TRBV28 and J is TRBJ2-7, with TRBD1 matching 8 bases. Germline CDR1 reads MDHEN; CDR2 reads SYDVKM. CDR3 length equals 15 residues. V shed 4 bases, J shed 3 bases, and the junction held 8 bases outside the gene matches. CDR3 loop: CASSSNRGFDYEQYV. The CDR3 DNA reads TGTGCCAGCAGTTCTAACAGGGGGTTTGACTACGAGCAGTACGTC.

J is TRBJ2-1 and V is TRBV15, with 7 bases fitting TRBD1. Germline V lookup: CDR1 LNHNV, CDR2 YYDKDF (reference sequence). This CDR3 has 15 residues. V shed 3 bases and J 6 bases; nucleotides not matched to a gene: 8. The CDR3 bases are TGTGCCACCAGCAGCGACAGGGTTTTTGGCAATGAGCAGTTCTTC. Amino acid sequence: CATSSDRVFGNEQFF.

V usage is TRBV4-3 and J usage is TRBJ2-3; 9 positions match TRBD2. V trimming: 1 base; J trimming: 6 bases; junction bases outside the gene matches: 8. This CDR3 is 16 amino acids long. In germline, CDR1 is LGHNA, CDR2 YSLEER. The CDR3 bases are TGCGCCAGCAGCCAAGGTCGCGGGGGGGCATGGGATACGCAGTATTTT. Protein: CASSQGRGGAWDTQYF.

The table lists this clonotype with many counts. The chain uses TRBV27 and TRBJ1-6; D gene uncertain. The CDR3 is 16 amino acids. Trimming removed 4 bases from V and 0 bases from J, with 10 bases in between. Germline V gene data show CDR1 as MNHEY and CDR2 as SMNVEV (reference sequence). CDR3 nucleotide sequence: TGTGCCAGCAGTTCCCGGGGAAGCTCCTATAATTCACCCCTCCACTTT. This encodes CASSSRGSSYNSPLHF.

This clonotype was counted between two and nine times. V is TRBV5-1 and J is TRBJ1-5, with D maybe TRBD1 (5 bases). Trimming cost V 3 bases and J 9 bases, with 16 bases left between them. Germline lookup yields CDR1 SGHRS and CDR2 YFSETQ. The CDR3 is 14 amino acids. CDR3 sequence (DNA): TGCGCCAGCAGCTCGGGGACGGTCGGTGGGCCCCAGCATTTT. Translating gives CASSSGTVGGPQHF.

The chain is built from TRBV11-1 and TRBJ2-3; D might be TRBD2 (6 bases). Germline values: CDR1 SGHAT, CDR2 FQDESV (reference sequence). Trimming took 0 bases from V and 2 from J, leaving 9 bases between them. The CDR3 has 15 amino acids. In DNA form, the CDR3 reads TGTGCCAGCAGCTTAGCGGCTAGCGACACAGATACGCAGTATTTT. Translating gives CASSLAASDTDTQYF.

In this sample, this clonotype turned up a few times. The rearrangement links TRBV9 to TRBJ1-6; 11 bases match TRBD1. CDR1 is SGDLS and CDR2 is YYNGEE in the germline V gene. This CDR3 is built from 15 residues. V dropped 0 bases and J dropped 10; count of bases not matched to a gene: 3. The DNA for the CDR3 is TGTGCCAGCAGCGTAGAGGGACAGGGGGGCTCACCCCTCCACTTT. The encoded protein is CASSVEGQGGSPLHF. The complete variable domain, with remaining parts taken from reference TRBV9 and TRBJ1-6, reads DSGVTQTPKHLITATGQRVTLRCSPRSGDLSVYWYQQSLDQGLQFLIQYYNGEERAKGNILERFSAQQFPDLHSELNLSSLELGDSALYFCASSVEGQGGSPLHFGNGTRLTVT.

V gene TRBV15 combines with J gene TRBJ1-2; D uncertain. Germline values: CDR1 LNHNV, CDR2 YYDKDF (reference sequence). There are 15 residues in the CDR3. V was trimmed by 1 base and J by 7 bases, leaving 16 bases between them. The CDR3 is CATSRVLGMTIGYTF. The CDR3 DNA reads as TGTGCCACCAGCAGAGTCCTCGGGATGACTATTGGCTACACCTTC. The full variable domain, completed using reference TRBV15 and TRBJ1-2, is DAMVIQNPRYQVTQFGKPVTLSCSQTLNHNVMYWYQQKSSQAPKLLFHYYDKDFNNEADTPDNFQSRRPNTSFCFLDIRSPGLGDTAMYLCATSRVLGMTIGYTFGSGTRLTVV.

Only a few counts were recorded for this clonotype. The genes are TRBV6-1 and TRBJ1-4; no definite D call. Germline V CDR1 and CDR2: MNHNS, SASEGT. Trimming cost V 3 bases and J 8 bases, with 10 bases left between them. The CDR3 runs 13 residues. CDR3 DNA: TGTGCCAGCAGTGATCGACGAGGGGAAAAACTGTTTTTT. It specifies CASSDRRGEKLFF.

The CDR3 protein is CASGDRGTDTQYF. Here the CDR3 DNA reads TGTGCCAGCGGGGACAGAGGCACAGATACGCAGTATTTT. The J gene is TRBJ2-3, the V gene TRBV5-4; 7 bases align to TRBD1. Germline CDR1 and CDR2: SGHNT and YYREEE (reference sequence). The CDR3 is made up of 13 amino acids. V trimming: 7 bases; J trimming: 1 base; junction bases outside the gene matches: 3.

The chain couples TRBV28 to TRBJ1-2; D not resolved. Trimming stripped 5 bases from V and 6 bases from J, with 16 bases between. The CDR3 has 14 amino acids. Germline CDR1 MDHEN, CDR2 SYDVKM. In nucleotides, the CDR3 is TGTGCCAGCAGTGTAGGTAGCGGCGTCGATGGCTACACCTTC. This codes for CASSVGSGVDGYTF.